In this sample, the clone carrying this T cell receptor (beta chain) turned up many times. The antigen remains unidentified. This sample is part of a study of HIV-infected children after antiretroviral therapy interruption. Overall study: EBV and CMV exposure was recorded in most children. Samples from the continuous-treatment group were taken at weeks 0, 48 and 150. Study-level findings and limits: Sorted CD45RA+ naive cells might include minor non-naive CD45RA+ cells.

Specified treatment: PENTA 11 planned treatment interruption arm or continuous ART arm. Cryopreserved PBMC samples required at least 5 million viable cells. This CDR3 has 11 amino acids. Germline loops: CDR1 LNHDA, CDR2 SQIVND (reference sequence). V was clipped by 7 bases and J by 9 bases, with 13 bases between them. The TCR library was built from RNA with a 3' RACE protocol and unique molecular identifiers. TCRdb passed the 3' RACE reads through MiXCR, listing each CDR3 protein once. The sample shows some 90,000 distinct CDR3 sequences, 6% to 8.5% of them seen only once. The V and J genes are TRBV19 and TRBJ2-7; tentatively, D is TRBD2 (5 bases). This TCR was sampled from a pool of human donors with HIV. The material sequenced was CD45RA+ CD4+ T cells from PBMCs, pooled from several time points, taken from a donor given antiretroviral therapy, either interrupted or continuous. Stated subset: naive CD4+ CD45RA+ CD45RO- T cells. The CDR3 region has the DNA TGTGCCAGTACTGGAGGTGCCGGGCAGTACTTC. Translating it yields CASTGGAGQYF.